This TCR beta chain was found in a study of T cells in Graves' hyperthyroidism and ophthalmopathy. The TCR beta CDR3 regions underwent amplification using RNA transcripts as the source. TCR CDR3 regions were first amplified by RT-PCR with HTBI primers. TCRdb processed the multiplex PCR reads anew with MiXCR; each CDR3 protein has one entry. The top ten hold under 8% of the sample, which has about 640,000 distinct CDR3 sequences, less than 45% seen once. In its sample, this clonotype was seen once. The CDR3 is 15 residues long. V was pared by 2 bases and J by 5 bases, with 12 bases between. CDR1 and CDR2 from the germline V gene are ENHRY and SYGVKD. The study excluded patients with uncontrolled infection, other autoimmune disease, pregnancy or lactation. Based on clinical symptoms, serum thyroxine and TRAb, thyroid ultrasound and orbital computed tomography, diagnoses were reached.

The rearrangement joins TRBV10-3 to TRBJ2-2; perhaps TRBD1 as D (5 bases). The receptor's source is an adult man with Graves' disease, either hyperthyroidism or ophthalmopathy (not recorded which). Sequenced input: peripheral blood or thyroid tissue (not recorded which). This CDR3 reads CAISELGQLTGELFF. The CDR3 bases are TGTGCCATCAGTGAGCTGGGGCAGCTGACCGGGGAGCTGTTTTTT.